This T cell receptor beta chain was identified during a study of blood T cell repertoires in COVID-19. Study background: COVID-19 samples, acute and convalescent, were from the United States, Italy and Spain. In each case, the material was cDNA or gDNA derived from T cells, B-cell-depleted T cells, or PBMCs.

Per the original methods: Counts of nucleated cells, estimated from reference gene primer amplification, were obtained. The table came from immunoSEQ multiplex PCR; TCRdb's copy has only in-frame clones and leaves some out. The V and J calls and the clone size are those of that table, but D and trimming were determined from the DNA. Counted here are 300,000 to 400,000 clones, about nine tenths occurring once; the ten biggest clones make up around 10%. Seattle patients were enrolled while actively infected and followed longitudinally. The CDR3 runs 14 residues. The germline V gene encodes CDR1 SNHLY and CDR2 FYNNEI. V trimming: 5 bases; J trimming: 2 bases; junction bases outside the gene matches: 5.

The chain recombines TRBV2 with TRBJ2-5; 7 bases fit TRBD1. The receptor was isolated from a man between 25 and 39 years old with COVID-19, enrolled during active disease. The sequencing sample was made of peripheral blood. In DNA, the CDR3 is TGTGCCAGCAGTTACGGGACAGTTCAAGAGACCCAGTACTTC. Translation gives CASSYGTVQETQYF.